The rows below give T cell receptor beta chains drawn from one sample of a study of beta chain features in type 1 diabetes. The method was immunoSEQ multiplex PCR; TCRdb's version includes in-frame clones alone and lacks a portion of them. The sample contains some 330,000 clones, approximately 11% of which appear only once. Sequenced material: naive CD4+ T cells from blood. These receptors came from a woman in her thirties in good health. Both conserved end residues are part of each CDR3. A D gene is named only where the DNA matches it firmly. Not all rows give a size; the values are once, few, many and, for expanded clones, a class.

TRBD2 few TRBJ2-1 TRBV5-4 CASSWRERGYNEQFF TGTGCCAGCAGCTGGCGGGAGAGGGGCTACAATGAGCAGTTCTTC
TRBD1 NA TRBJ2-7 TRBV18 CASSPLQGAYEQYF TGTGCCAGCTCACCACTACAGGGGGCCTACGAGCAGTACTTC
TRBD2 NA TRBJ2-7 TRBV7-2 CASSLGGSGSSYEQYF TGTGCCAGCAGCTTAGGGGGCAGCGGGAGCTCCTACGAGCAGTACTTC
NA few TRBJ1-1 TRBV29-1 CSVGRGSTEAFF TGCAGCGTTGGTAGGGGGAGCACTGAAGCTTTCTTT
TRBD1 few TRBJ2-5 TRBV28 CASSSTGGAETQYF TGTGCCAGCAGTTCGACAGGGGGCGCGGAGACCCAGTACTTC
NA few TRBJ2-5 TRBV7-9 CASSNRDGETQYF TGTGCCAGCAGCAACAGGGACGGGGAGACCCAGTACTTC
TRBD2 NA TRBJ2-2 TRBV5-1 CASSSNSGMNTGELFF TGCGCCAGCAGCTCAAATAGCGGGATGAACACCGGGGAGCTGTTTTTT
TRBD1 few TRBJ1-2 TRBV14 CASSHAGTGYYGYTF TGTGCCAGCAGCCACGCCGGGACAGGTTACTATGGCTACACCTTC
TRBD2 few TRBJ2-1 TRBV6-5 CASSPSSGRASEQFF TGTGCCAGCAGCCCCTCTAGCGGGAGGGCCTCTGAGCAGTTCTTC
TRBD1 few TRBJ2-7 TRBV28 CASTGTDYEQYF TGTGCCAGCACCGGGACAGACTACGAGCAGTACTTC
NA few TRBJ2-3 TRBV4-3 CASSQDQVTDTQYF TGCGCCAGCAGCCAAGATCAGGTCACAGATACGCAGTATTTT
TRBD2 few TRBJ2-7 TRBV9 CASSVLSGRASEQYF TGTGCCAGCAGCGTCCTTAGCGGGAGGGCCTCTGAGCAGTACTTC
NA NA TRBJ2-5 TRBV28 CASGLQVGETQYF TGTGCCAGCGGCTTACAGGTCGGGGAGACCCAGTACTTC
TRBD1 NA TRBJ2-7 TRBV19 CASRTGTGGSYEQYF TGTGCCAGTAGGACCGGGACAGGGGGCTCCTACGAGCAGTACTTC
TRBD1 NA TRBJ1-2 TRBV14 CASSPTGNYGYTF TGTGCCAGCAGCCCGACAGGGAACTATGGCTACACCTTC
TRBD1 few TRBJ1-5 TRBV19 CASSGQGGNQPQHF TGTGCCAGTAGTGGACAGGGAGGCAATCAGCCCCAGCATTTT
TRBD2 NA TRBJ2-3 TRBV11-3 CASSTSGNEDTQYF TGTGCCAGCAGCACCAGCGGGAATGAAGATACGCAGTATTTT
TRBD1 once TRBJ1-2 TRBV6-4 CASSAQAGTGVYGYTF TGTGCCAGCAGTGCCCAGGCCGGGACAGGGGTCTATGGCTACACCTTC
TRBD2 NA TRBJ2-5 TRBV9 CASSVGSGSSSETQYF TGTGCCAGCAGCGTAGGTAGCGGGAGTTCTTCAGAGACCCAGTACTTC
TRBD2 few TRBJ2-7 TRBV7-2 CASSLGGGYSYEQYF TGTGCCAGCAGCTTAGGGGGGGGATACTCCTACGAGCAGTACTTC
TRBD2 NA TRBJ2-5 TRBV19 CASRHLAGTQETQYF TGTGCCAGTAGACACCTAGCGGGGACACAAGAGACCCAGTACTTC
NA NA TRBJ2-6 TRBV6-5 CASSYSVAGANVLTF TGTGCCAGCAGTTACTCCGTTGCTGGGGCCAACGTCCTGACTTTC
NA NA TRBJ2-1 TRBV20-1 CSGRDLSMQFF TGCAGTGGGCGGGATTTGTCTATGCAGTTCTTC
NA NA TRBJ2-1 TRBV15 CATSRALGSSYNEQFF TGTGCCACCAGCAGGGCACTAGGGAGCTCCTACAATGAGCAGTTCTTC
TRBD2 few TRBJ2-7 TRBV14 CASSQVPRGEQYF TGTGCCAGCAGCCAAGTCCCGCGGGGGGAGCAGTACTTC